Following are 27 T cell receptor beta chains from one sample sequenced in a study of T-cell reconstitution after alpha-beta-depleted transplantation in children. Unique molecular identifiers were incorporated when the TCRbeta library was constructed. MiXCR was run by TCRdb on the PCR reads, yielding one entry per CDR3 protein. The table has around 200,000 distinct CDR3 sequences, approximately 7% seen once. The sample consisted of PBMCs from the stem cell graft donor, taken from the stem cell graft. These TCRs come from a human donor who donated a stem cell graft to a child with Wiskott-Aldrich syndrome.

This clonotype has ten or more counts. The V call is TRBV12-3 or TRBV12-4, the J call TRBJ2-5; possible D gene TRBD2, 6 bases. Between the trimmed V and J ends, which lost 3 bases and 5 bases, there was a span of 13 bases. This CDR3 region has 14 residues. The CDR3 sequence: CASSFAGAGETQYF. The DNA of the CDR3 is TGTGCCAGCAGTTTCGCCGGGGCGGGGGAGACCCAGTACTTC.

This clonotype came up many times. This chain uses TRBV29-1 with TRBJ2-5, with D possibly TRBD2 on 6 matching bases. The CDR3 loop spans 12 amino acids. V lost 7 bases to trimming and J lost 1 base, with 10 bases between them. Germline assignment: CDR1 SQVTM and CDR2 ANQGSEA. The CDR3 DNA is TGCAGCGGACTAGACAGCCAAGAGACCCAGTACTTC. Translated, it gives CSGLDSQETQYF.

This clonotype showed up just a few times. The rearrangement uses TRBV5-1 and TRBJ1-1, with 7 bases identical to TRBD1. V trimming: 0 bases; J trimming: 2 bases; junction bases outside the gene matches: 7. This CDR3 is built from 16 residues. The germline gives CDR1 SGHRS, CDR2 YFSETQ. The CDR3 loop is CASSLEPGQRNTEAFF. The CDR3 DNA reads TGCGCCAGCAGCTTGGAACCGGGACAGAGAAACACTGAAGCTTTCTTT. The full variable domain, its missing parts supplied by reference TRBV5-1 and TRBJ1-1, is KAGVTQTPRYLIKTRGQQVTLSCSPISGHRSVSWYQQTPGQGLQFLFEYFSETQRNKGNFPGRFSGRQFSNSRSEMNVSTLELGDSALYLCASSLEPGQRNTEAFFGQGTRLTVV.

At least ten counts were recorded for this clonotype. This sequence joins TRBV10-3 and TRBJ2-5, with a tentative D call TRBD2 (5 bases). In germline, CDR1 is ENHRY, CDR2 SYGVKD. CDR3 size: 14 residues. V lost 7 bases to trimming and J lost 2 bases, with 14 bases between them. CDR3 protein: CAIKPGSGQETQYF. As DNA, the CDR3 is TGTGCCATCAAACCGGGCTCGGGGCAAGAGACCCAGTACTTC.

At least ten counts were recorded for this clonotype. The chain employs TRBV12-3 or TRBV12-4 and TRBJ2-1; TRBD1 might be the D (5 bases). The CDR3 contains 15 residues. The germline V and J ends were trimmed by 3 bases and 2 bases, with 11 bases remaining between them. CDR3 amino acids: CASSFRAGTYNEQFF. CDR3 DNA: TGTGCCAGCAGTTTTAGGGCAGGGACCTACAATGAGCAGTTCTTC.

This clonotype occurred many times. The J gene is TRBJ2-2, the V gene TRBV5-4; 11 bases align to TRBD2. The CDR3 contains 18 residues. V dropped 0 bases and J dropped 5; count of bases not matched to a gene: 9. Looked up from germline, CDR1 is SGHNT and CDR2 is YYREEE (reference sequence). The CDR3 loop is CASSLEGLAAPRTGELFF. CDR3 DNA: TGTGCCAGCAGCTTGGAGGGACTAGCGGCGCCGAGGACCGGGGAGCTGTTTTTT.

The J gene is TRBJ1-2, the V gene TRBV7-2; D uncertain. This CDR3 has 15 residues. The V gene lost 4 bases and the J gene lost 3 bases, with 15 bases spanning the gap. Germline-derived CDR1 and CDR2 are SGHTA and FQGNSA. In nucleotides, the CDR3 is TGTGCCAGCAGCTACGGCGGGGAGGTACACTATGGCTACACCTTC. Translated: CASSYGGEVHYGYTF.

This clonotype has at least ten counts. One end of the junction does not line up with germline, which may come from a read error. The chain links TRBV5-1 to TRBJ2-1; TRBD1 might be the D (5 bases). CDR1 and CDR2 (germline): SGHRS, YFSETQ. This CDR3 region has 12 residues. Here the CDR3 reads CASSFDSRRLLF. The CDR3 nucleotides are TGCGCCAGCAGCTTTGACAGCCGTCGTCTTCTCTTC.

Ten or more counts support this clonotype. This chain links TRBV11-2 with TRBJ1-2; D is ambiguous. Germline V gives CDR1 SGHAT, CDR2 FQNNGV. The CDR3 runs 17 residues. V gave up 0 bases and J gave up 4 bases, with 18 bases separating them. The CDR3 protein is CASSLDVPGARIYGYTF. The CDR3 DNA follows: TGTGCCAGCAGCTTAGACGTTCCGGGCGCAAGGATCTATGGCTACACCTTC.

The CDR3 DNA reads TGTGCCAGCTGTCAGGAGAGAAACACTGAAGCTTTCTTT. It codes for CASCQERNTEAFF. The V gene is TRBV2, the J gene TRBJ1-1, with unresolved D. V dropped 8 bases and J dropped 2 bases, with 12 bases sitting between them. This CDR3 contains 13 residues. The germline gives CDR1 SNHLY, CDR2 FYNNEI.

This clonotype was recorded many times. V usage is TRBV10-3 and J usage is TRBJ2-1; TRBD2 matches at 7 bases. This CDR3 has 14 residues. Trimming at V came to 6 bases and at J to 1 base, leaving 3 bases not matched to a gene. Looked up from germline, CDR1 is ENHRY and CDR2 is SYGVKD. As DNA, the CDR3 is TGTGCCATCAGCCTAGCGGTATCCTACAATGAGCAGTTCTTC. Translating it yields CAISLAVSYNEQFF.

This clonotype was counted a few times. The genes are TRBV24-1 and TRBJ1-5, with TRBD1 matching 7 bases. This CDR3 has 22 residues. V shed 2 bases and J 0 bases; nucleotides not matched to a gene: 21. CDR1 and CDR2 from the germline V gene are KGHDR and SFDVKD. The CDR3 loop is CATSDSPRPGQPTLNSNQPQHF. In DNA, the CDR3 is TGTGCCACCAGTGATTCACCCCGACCGGGACAGCCAACCTTGAATAGCAATCAGCCCCAGCATTTT.

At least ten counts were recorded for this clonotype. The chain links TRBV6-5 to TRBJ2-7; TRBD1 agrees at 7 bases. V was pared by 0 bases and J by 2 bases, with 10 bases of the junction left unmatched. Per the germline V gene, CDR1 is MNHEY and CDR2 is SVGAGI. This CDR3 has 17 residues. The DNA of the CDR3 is TGTGCCAGCAGTTACTCCCAGACAGGGAGTAGCGCCTACGAGCAGTACTTC. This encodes CASSYSQTGSSAYEQYF.

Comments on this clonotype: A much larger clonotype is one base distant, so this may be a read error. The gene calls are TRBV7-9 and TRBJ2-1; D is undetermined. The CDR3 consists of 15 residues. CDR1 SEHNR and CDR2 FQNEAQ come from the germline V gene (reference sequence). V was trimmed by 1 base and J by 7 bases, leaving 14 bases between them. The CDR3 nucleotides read TGTGCCAGCAGCTTAGGTCGTCCGGTAAGGAATGAGCAGTTCTTC. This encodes CASSLGRPVRNEQFF.

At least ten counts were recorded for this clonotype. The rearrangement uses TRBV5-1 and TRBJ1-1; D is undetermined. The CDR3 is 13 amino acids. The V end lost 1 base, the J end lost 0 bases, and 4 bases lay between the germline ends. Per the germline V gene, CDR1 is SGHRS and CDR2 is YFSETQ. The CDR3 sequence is CASSLSVNTEAFF. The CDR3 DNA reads TGCGCCAGCAGCTTGTCTGTGAACACTGAAGCTTTCTTT.

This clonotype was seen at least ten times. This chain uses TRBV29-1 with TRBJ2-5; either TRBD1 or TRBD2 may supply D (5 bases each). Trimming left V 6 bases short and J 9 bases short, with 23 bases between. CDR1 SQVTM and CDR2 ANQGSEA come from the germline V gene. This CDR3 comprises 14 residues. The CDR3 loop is CSVPQSRTGTAQYF. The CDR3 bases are TGCAGCGTCCCCCAATCCCGGACCGGGACGGCCCAGTACTTC.

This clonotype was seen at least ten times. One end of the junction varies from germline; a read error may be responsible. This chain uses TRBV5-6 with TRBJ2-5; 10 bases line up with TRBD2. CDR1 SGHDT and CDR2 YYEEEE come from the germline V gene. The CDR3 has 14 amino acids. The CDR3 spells CASSLASGSQSSNF. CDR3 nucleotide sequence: TGTGCCAGCAGCCTAGCTAGCGGGAGTCAATCTTCAAACTTC. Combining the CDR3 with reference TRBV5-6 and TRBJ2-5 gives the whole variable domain DAGVTQSPTHLIKTRGQQVTLRCSPKSGHDTVSWYQQALGQGPQFIFQYYEEEERQRGNFPDRFSGHQFPNYSSELNVNALLLGDSALYLCASSLASGSQSSNFGPGTRLLVL.

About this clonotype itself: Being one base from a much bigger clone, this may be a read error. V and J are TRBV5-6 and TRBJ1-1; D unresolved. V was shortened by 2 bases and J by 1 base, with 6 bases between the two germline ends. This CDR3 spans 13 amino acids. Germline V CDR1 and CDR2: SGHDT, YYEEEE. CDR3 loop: CASSLAENTEAFF. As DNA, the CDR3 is TGTGCCAGCAGCTTAGCAGAGAACACTGAAGCTTTCTTT.

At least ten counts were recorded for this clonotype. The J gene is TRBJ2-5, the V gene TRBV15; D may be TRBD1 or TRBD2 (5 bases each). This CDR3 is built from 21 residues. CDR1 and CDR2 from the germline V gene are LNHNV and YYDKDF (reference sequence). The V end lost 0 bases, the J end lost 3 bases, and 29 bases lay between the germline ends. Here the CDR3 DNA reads TGTGCCACCAGCAGAGAGGCAGGGTTGATGGAGGCTATGGGGTTCAAAGAGACCCAGTACTTC. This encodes CATSREAGLMEAMGFKETQYF.

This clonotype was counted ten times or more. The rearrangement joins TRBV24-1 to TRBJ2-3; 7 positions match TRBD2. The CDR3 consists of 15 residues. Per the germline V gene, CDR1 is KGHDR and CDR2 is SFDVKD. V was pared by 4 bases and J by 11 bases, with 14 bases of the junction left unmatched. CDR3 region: CATSDPSGLGKVQYF. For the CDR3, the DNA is TGTGCCACCAGTGACCCCTCTGGACTAGGAAAGGTGCAGTATTTT.

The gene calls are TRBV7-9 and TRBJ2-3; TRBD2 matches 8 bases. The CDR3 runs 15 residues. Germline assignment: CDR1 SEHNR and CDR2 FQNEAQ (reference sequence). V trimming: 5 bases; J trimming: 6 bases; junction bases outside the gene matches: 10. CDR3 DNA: TGTGCCAGCAGCGATCCAAGCGGGAGTGGTGATACGCAGTATTTT. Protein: CASSDPSGSGDTQYF.

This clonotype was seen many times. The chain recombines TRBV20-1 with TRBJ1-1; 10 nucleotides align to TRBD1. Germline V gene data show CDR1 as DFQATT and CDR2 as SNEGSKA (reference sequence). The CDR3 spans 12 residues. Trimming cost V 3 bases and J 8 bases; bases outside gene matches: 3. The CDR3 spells CSARRQGAEAFF. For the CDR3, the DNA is TGCAGTGCTAGGCGACAGGGGGCGGAAGCTTTCTTT.

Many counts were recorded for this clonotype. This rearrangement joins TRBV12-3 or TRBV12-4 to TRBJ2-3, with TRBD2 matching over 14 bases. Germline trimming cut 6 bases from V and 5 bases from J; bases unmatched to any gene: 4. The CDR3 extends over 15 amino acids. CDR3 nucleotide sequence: TGTGCCAGCAGCAAGGGACTAGCGGGAGTAGATACGCAGTATTTT. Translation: CASSKGLAGVDTQYF.

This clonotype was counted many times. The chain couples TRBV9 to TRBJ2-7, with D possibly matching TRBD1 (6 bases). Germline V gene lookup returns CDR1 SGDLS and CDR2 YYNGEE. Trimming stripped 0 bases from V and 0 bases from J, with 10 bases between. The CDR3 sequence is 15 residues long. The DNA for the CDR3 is TGTGCCAGCAGCGTAGCGGCAGGGGTCTCCTACGAGCAGTACTTC. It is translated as CASSVAAGVSYEQYF.

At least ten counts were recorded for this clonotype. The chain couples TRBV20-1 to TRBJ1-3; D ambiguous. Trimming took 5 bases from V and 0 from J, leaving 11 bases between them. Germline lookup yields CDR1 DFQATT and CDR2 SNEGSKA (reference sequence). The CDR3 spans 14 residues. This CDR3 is CSAFRSFSGNTIYF. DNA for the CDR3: TGCAGTGCTTTCCGGTCTTTCTCTGGAAACACCATATATTTT.

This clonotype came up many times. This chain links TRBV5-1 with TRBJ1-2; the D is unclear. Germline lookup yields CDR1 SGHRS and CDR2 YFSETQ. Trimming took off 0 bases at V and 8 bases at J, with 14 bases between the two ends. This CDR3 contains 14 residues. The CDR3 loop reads CASSLELGQIGYTF. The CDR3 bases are TGCGCCAGCAGCTTGGAACTAGGGCAGATCGGCTACACCTTC.

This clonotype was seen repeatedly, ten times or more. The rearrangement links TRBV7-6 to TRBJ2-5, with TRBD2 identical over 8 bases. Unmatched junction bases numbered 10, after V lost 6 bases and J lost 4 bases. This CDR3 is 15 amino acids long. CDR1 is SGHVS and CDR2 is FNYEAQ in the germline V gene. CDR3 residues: CASSPWTGGAETQYF. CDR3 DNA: TGTGCCAGCAGTCCCTGGACCGGGGGGGCAGAGACCCAGTACTTC.